The 16 T cell receptor beta chains listed next were all sequenced from one sample in a study of human T cells and chemical hapten exposure. Time point defined: patch test 3, about 24 weeks after DPC sensitization. As to treatment: therapeutic diphenylcyclopropenone sensitization with weekly scalp DPC. TCRdb used MiXCR to reprocess the RACE reads, holding one entry per CDR3 protein. The repertoire holds about 92,000 distinct CDR3 sequences, with 11% as singletons. The material was whole blood, obtained in connection with sensitization to the hapten diphenylcyclopropenone (DPC). All receptors come from a woman aged 25 to 39 with alopecia areata. Some clones in this sample may be carry-over from other donors' samples.

This clonotype was counted between two and nine times. V gene TRBV3-1 combines with J gene TRBJ1-1; D unresolved. Deletions cut 3 bases from V and 1 base from J, with 3 bases between. The CDR3 spans 12 residues. Germline CDR1 and CDR2: LGHDT and YNNKEL (reference sequence). Here the CDR3 reads CASSQANTEAFF. CDR3 DNA sequence: TGTGCCAGCAGCCAGGCGAACACTGAAGCTTTCTTT.

This clonotype was counted ten times or more. This chain links TRBV4-2 with TRBJ1-5; TRBD1 agrees at 7 bases. CDR1 is LGHNA, CDR2 YNFKEQ, per germline. V shed 0 bases and J 7 bases; nucleotides not matched to a gene: 9. The CDR3 runs 16 residues. Here the CDR3 reads CASSQDYFRGAQPQHF. In nucleotides, the CDR3 is TGTGCCAGCAGCCAAGATTATTTCAGGGGGGCACAGCCCCAGCATTTT.

This clonotype was counted ten times or more. This chain links TRBV20-1 with TRBJ2-5, with 12 bases identical to TRBD2. The CDR3 loop spans 14 amino acids. Germline V gene data show CDR1 as DFQATT and CDR2 as SNEGSKA (reference sequence). Trimming at V came to 5 bases and at J to 7 bases, leaving 8 bases not matched to a gene. In DNA form, the CDR3 reads TGCAGTGCTTGGACTAGCGGGGTTACGGGGACCCAGTACTTC. Protein sequence: CSAWTSGVTGTQYF.

This clonotype was found many times. The V and J genes are TRBV12-3 or TRBV12-4 and TRBJ1-4; no clear D gene. V gave up 3 bases and J gave up 2 bases, with 7 bases separating them. The CDR3 is 14 amino acids. In DNA, the CDR3 is TGTGCCAGCAGTTTCCGGCAGACTAATGAAAAACTGTTTTTT. The encoded protein is CASSFRQTNEKLFF.

V is TRBV7-2 and J is TRBJ1-2, with D perhaps matching TRBD1 (6 bases). V shed 2 bases and J shed 1 base, with 11 bases lying between them. The germline V gene encodes CDR1 SGHTA and CDR2 FQGNSA. The CDR3 loop spans 15 amino acids. DNA for the CDR3: TGTGCCAGCAGCTTAACAGGGCCCTTTAACTATGGCTACACCTTC. It encodes CASSLTGPFNYGYTF.

This chain uses TRBV4-3 with TRBJ2-6; D is perhaps TRBD1 (5 bases). CDR3 length: 17 amino acids. Trimming removed 0 bases at V and 1 base at J, with 10 bases between. Germline V gene sequence: CDR1 LGHNA, CDR2 YSLEER. The CDR3 region is CASSQDWGASGANVLTF. In DNA form, the CDR3 reads TGCGCCAGCAGCCAAGACTGGGGCGCGTCTGGGGCCAACGTCCTGACTTTC.

This clonotype was detected only a few times. The genes are TRBV28 and TRBJ1-2; 7 nucleotides agree with TRBD1. The CDR3 is made up of 13 amino acids. Trimming took 7 bases from V and 8 from J; bases not matched to a gene: 10. Germline CDR1 is MDHEN and CDR2 is SYDVKM. The CDR3 region is CASTEGAPKGYTF. DNA of the CDR3: TGTGCCAGCACCGAGGGGGCGCCGAAAGGCTACACCTTC.

This clonotype was recorded at least ten times. The chain joins TRBV20-1 to TRBJ2-3; maybe TRBD2 (5 bases). CDR1 is DFQATT and CDR2 is SNEGSKA in the germline V gene (reference sequence). The V end lost 5 bases, the J end lost 1 base, and 13 bases lay between the germline ends. The CDR3 runs 14 residues. This CDR3 is CSAPDSGGTDTQYF. The CDR3 DNA follows: TGCAGTGCTCCCGACTCCGGGGGCACAGATACGCAGTATTTT.

This clonotype was detected many times. This chain connects TRBV10-2 to TRBJ2-7; TRBD2 matches 7 bases. Per the germline V gene, CDR1 is WSHSY and CDR2 is SAAADI. The CDR3 runs 18 residues. J lost 6 bases, V lost 7 bases, and 24 bases had no gene match. Here the CDR3 reads CASMGFERGPHNSGEQYF. CDR3 DNA sequence: TGCGCCAGCATGGGTTTCGAGCGGGGACCCCATAATTCAGGCGAGCAGTACTTC.

This clonotype was counted many times. The chain is built from TRBV9 and TRBJ1-1; perhaps TRBD1 as D (5 bases). V was shortened by 0 bases and J by 3 bases, with 12 bases between the two germline ends. Looked up from germline, CDR1 is SGDLS and CDR2 is YYNGEE. This CDR3 spans 15 amino acids. The CDR3 DNA sequence: TGTGCCAGCAGCGTAGTTGGACATGGGGACACTGAAGCTTTCTTT. Its translation: CASSVVGHGDTEAFF.

This clonotype was seen more than once but under ten times. This chain connects TRBV18 to TRBJ1-1, with unresolved D. Trimming left V 1 base short and J 5 bases short, with 14 bases between. The length of the CDR3 is 15 residues. From germline, CDR1 is KGHSH and CDR2 LQKENI. The CDR3 nucleotides are TGTGCCAGCTCACCACATGGGTCCCTAGGGACTGAAGCTTTCTTT. The encoded protein is CASSPHGSLGTEAFF.

This clonotype was observed a few times. The chain links TRBV7-9 to TRBJ2-2, with unresolved D. CDR3 size: 11 residues. V was pared by 8 bases and J by 7 bases, with 8 bases between. Germline loops: CDR1 SEHNR, CDR2 FQNEAQ (reference sequence). CDR3 amino acids: CASPGHGELFF. DNA for the CDR3: TGTGCCAGCCCTGGCCACGGGGAGCTGTTTTTT. The whole variable domain, filled in from reference TRBV7-9 and TRBJ2-2, reads DTGVSQNPRHKITKRGQNVTFRCDPISEHNRLYWYRQTLGQGPEFLTYFQNEAQLEKSRLLSDRFSAERPKGSFSTLEIQRTEQGDSAMYLCASPGHGELFFGEGSRLTVL.

The chain links TRBV29-1 to TRBJ1-1; D remains ambiguous. The ends were cut back, 6 bases at V and 4 bases at J, with 15 bases in the middle. CDR1 and CDR2 from the germline V gene are SQVTM and ANQGSEA. This CDR3 is built from 13 residues. DNA for the CDR3: TGCAGCGTGGCGTTCGGCGTAAGCACTGAAGCTTTCTTT. It yields the protein CSVAFGVSTEAFF.

This clonotype was picked up a small number of times. This CDR3 reads CATSTSSYNEQFF. DNA for the CDR3: TGTGCCACCAGTACGAGCTCCTACAATGAGCAGTTCTTC. This chain uses TRBV24-1 with TRBJ2-1; D gene uncertain. The CDR3 loop spans 13 amino acids. Germline CDR1 reads KGHDR; CDR2 reads SFDVKD. V was pared by 6 bases and J by 0 bases, with 5 bases between.

Many counts were recorded for this clonotype. This chain links TRBV7-9 with TRBJ1-1, with D unresolved. The V end lost 3 bases, the J end lost 11 bases, and 10 bases lay between the germline ends. The CDR3 totals 11 residues. CDR1 SEHNR and CDR2 FQNEAQ come from the germline V gene (reference sequence). The CDR3 DNA reads TGTGCCAGCAGCTTCTCAGCGCCGGCTTTCTTT. Protein sequence: CASSFSAPAFF.

This clonotype was detected a few times. The CDR3 bases are TGTGCCAGCAGCCACCACTGGGACAGATCCAGCAATCAGCCCCAGCATTTT. Its protein product is CASSHHWDRSSNQPQHF. The chain recombines TRBV12-3 or TRBV12-4 with TRBJ1-5, with 7 bases that match TRBD1. CDR3 size: 17 residues. V dropped 6 bases and J dropped 1; count of bases not matched to a gene: 12.